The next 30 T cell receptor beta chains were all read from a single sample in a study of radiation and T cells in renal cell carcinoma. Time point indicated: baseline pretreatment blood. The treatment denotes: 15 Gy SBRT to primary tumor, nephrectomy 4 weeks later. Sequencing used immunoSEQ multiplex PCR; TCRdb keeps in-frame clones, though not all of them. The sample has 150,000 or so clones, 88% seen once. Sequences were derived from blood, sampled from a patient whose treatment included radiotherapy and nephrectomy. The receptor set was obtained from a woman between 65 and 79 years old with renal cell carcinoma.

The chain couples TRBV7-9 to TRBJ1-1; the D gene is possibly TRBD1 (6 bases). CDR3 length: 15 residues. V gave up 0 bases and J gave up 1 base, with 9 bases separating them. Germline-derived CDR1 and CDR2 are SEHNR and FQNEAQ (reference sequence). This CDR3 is CASSLAGHPNTEAFF. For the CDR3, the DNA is TGTGCCAGCAGCTTAGCGGGACATCCGAACACTGAAGCTTTCTTT.

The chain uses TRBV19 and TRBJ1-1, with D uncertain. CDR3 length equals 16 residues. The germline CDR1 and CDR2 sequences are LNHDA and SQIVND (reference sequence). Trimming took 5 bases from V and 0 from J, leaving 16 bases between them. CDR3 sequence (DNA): TGTGCCAGTAGTCGGAAAGCAGGTACAATGAACACTGAAGCTTTCTTT. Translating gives CASSRKAGTMNTEAFF.

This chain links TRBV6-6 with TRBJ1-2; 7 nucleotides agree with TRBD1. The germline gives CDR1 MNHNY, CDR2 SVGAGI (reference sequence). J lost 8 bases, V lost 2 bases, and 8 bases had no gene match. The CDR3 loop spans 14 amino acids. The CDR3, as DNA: TGTGCCAGCAGTTACGGAGTAAACAGGGGCGGCTACACCTTC. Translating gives CASSYGVNRGGYTF.

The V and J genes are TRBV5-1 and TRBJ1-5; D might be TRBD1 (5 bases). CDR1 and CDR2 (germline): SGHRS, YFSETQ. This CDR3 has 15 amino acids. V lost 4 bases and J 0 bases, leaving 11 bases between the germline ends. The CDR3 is CASSEGTVSNQPQHF. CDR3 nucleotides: TGCGCCAGCAGCGAAGGGACGGTTAGCAATCAGCCCCAGCATTTT.

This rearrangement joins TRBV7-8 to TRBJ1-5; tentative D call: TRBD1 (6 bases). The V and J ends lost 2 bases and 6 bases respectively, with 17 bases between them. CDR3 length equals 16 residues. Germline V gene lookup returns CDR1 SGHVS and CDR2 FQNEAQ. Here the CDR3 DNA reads TGTGCCAGCAGCTTAAGGGCGGGGGCGATGGGTCAGCCCCAGCATTTT. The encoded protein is CASSLRAGAMGQPQHF.

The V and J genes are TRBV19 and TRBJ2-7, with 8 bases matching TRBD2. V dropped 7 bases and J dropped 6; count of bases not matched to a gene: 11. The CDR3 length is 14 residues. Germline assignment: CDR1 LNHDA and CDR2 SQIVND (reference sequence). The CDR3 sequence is CASTLAGRRGEQYF. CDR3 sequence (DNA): TGTGCCAGTACCTTAGCGGGGCGGCGGGGCGAGCAGTACTTC. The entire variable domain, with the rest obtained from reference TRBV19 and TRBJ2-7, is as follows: DGGITQSPKYLFRKEGQNVTLSCEQNLNHDAMYWYRQDPGQGLRLIYYSQIVNDFQKGDIAEGYSVSREKKESFPLTVTSAQKNPTAFYLCASTLAGRRGEQYFGPGTRLTVT.

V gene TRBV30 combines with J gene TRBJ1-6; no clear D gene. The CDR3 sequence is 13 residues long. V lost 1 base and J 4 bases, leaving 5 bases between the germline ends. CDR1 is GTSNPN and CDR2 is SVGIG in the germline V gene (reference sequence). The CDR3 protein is CAWSERYNSPLHF. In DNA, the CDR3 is TGTGCCTGGAGTGAACGGTATAATTCACCCCTCCACTTT. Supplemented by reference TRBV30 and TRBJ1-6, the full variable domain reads SQTIHQWPATLVQPVGSPLSLECTVEGTSNPNLYWYRQAAGRGLQLLFYSVGIGQISSEVPQNLSASRPQDRQFILSSKKLLLSDSGFYLCAWSERYNSPLHFGNGTRLTVT.

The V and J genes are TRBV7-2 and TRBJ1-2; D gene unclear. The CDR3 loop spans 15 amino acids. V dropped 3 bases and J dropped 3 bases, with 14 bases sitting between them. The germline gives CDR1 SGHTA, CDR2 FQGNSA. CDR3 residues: CASSLPAQSDYGYTF. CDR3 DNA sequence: TGTGCCAGCAGCTTGCCGGCCCAGTCGGACTATGGCTACACCTTC.

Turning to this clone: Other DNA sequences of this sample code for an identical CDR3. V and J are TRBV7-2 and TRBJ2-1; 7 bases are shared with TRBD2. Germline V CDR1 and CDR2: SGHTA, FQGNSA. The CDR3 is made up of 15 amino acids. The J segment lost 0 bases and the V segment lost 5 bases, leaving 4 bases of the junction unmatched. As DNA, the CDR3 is TGTGCCAGCAGCCCATCGGGGGGCTCCTACAATGAGCAGTTCTTC. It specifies CASSPSGGSYNEQFF.

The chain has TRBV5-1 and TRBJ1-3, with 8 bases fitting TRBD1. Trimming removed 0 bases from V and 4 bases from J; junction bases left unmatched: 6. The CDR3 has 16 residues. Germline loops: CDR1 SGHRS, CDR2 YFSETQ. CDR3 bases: TGCGCCAGCAGCTTGGAGACGACAGGGGCCGGAAACACCATATATTTT. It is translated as CASSLETTGAGNTIYF.

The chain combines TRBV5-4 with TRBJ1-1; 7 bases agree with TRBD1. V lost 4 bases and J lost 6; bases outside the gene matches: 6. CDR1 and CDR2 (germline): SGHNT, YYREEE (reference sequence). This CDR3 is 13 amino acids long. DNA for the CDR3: TGTGCCAGCAGCGCGACAGGGTGGGCTGAAGCTTTCTTT. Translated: CASSATGWAEAFF.

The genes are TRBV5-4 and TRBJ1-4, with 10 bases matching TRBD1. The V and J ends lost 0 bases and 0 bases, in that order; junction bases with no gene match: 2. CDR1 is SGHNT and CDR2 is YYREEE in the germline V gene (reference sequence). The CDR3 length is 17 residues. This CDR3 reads CASSLGDRGSTNEKLFF. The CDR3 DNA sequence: TGTGCCAGCAGCTTGGGGGACAGGGGTTCAACTAATGAAAAACTGTTTTTT.

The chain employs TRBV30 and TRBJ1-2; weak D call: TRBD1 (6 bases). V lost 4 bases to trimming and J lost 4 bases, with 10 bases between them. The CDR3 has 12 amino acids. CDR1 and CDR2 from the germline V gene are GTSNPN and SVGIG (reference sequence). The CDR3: CAWIQGTYGYTF. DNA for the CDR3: TGTGCCTGGATCCAGGGGACCTATGGCTACACCTTC.

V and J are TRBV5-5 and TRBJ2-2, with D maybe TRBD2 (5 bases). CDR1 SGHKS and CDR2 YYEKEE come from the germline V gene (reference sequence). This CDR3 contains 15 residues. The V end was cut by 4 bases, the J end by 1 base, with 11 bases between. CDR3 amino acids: CASSRDGRNTGELFF. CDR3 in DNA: TGTGCCAGCAGCCGGGATGGGAGGAACACCGGGGAGCTGTTTTTT.

CDR3 amino acids: CASSFSPGQGRETQYF. CDR3 DNA: TGTGCCAGCAGCTTCAGCCCGGGACAGGGAAGAGAGACCCAGTACTTC. The chain uses TRBV7-2 and TRBJ2-5; TRBD1 matches at 9 bases. The V segment lost 3 bases and the J segment 4 bases; nucleotides outside the gene matches: 9. This CDR3 is built from 16 residues. CDR1 and CDR2 (germline): SGHTA, FQGNSA.

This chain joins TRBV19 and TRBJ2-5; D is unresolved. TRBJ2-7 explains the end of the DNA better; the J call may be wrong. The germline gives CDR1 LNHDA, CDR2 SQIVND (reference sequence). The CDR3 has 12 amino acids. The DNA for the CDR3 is TGTGCCAGTAGTGTAGGTTCCTACGAGCAGTACTTC. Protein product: CASSVGSYEQYF.

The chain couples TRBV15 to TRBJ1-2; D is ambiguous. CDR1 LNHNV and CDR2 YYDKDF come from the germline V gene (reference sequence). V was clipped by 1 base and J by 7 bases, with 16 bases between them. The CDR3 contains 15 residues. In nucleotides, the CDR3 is TGTGCCACCAGCAGAGCGCCAGGCCCCCCAGGTGGCTACACCTTC. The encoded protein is CATSRAPGPPGGYTF.

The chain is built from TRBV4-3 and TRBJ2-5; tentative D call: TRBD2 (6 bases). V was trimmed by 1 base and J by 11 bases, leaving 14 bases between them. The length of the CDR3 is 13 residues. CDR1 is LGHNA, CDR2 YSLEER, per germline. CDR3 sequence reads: CASSQVITGEQYF. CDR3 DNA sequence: TGCGCCAGCAGCCAAGTAATTACGGGGGAGCAGTACTTC.

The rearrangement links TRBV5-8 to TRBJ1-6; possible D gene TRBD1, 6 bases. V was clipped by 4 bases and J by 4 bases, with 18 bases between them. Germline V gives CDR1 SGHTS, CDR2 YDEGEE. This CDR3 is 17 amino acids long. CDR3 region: CASSPPRQGMYNSPLHF. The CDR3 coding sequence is TGTGCCAGCAGCCCACCACGTCAGGGGATGTATAATTCACCCCTCCACTTT.

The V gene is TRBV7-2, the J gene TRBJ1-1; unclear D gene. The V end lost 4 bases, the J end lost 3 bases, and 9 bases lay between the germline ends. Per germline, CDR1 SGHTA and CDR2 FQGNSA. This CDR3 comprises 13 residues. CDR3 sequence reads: CASSSYRHTEAFF. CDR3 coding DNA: TGTGCCAGCAGCTCATACAGACACACTGAAGCTTTCTTT.

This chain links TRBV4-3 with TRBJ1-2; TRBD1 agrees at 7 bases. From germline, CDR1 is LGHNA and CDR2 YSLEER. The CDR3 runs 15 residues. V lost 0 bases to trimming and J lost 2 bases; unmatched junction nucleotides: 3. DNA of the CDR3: TGCGCCAGCAGCCAAGAGGACAGGTTCAACTATGGCTACACCTTC. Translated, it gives CASSQEDRFNYGYTF.

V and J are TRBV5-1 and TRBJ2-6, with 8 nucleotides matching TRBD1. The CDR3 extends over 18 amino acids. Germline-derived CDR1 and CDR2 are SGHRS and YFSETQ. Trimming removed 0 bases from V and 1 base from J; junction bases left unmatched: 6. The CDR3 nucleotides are TGCGCCAGCAGCTTGGAAACAGGGGGTGTTTCTGGGGCCAACGTCCTGACTTTC. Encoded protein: CASSLETGGVSGANVLTF.

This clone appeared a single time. The CDR3 loop reads CASPGYTF. DNA for the CDR3: TGTGCAAGCCCTGGCTACACCTTC. The V gene is TRBV12-2, the J gene TRBJ1-2. TRBV12-2 is listed as a pseudogene. CDR3 length: 8 residues.

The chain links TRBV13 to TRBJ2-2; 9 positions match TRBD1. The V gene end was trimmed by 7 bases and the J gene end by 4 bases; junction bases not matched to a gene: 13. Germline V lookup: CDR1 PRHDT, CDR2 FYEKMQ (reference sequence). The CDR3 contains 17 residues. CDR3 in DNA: TGTGCCAGCACCCGCCCTAAAGGACAGGGGAGCACCGGGGAGCTGTTTTTT. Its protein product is CASTRPKGQGSTGELFF.

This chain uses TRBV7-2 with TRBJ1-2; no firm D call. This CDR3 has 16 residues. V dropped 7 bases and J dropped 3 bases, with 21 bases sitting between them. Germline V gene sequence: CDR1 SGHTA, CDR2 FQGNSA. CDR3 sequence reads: CASNIGRKAVYYGYTF. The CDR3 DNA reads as TGTGCCAGCAACATAGGCCGGAAGGCGGTATACTATGGCTACACCTTC. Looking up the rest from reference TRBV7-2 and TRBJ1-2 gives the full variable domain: GAGVSQSPSNKVTEKGKDVELRCDPISGHTALYWYRQSLGQGLEFLIYFQGNSAPDKSGLPSDRFSAERTGGSVSTLTIQRTQQEDSAVYLCASNIGRKAVYYGYTFGSGTRLTVV.

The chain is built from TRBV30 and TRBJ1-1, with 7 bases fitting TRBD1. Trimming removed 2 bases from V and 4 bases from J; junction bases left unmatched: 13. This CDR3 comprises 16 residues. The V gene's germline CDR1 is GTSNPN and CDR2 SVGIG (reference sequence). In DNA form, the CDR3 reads TGTGCCTGGAGTCCGGGGACAGCTCAAATGAGCACTGAAGCTTTCTTT. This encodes CAWSPGTAQMSTEAFF.

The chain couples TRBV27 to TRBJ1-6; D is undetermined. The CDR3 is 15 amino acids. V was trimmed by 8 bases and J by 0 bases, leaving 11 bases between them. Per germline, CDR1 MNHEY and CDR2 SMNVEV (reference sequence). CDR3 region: CASSGASSYNSPLHF. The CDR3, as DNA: TGTGCCAGCTCAGGAGCGAGCTCCTATAATTCACCCCTCCACTTT.

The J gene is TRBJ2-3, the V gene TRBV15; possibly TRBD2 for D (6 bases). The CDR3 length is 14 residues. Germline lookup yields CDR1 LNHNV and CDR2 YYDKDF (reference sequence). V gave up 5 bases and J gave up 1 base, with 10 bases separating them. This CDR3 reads CATSLWGGTDTQYF. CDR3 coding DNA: TGTGCCACCAGCTTATGGGGGGGCACAGATACGCAGTATTTT. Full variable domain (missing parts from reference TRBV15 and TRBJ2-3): DAMVIQNPRYQVTQFGKPVTLSCSQTLNHNVMYWYQQKSSQAPKLLFHYYDKDFNNEADTPDNFQSRRPNTSFCFLDIRSPGLGDTAMYLCATSLWGGTDTQYFGPGTRLTVL.

CDR3 DNA: TGTGCCAGCAGCCCGAGCCCAGGGATGAACACTGAAGCTTTCTTT. Encoded protein: CASSPSPGMNTEAFF. The V and J genes are TRBV9 and TRBJ1-1, with D possibly being TRBD1 (5 bases). Germline V gene lookup returns CDR1 SGDLS and CDR2 YYNGEE. The CDR3 is made up of 15 amino acids. V shed 4 bases and J shed 0 bases, with 13 bases lying between them.

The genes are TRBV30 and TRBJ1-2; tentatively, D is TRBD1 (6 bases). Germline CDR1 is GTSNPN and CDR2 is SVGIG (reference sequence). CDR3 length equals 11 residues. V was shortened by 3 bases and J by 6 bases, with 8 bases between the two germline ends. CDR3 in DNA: TGTGCCTGGAGGGACAGTCATGGCTACACCTTC. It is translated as CAWRDSHGYTF.